Here is one T cell receptor (beta chain) with its context. The data originate from a study of sequential checkpoint blockade in melanoma. The CDR3 covers 18 residues. Trimming took 1 base from V and 2 from J; bases not matched to a gene: 9. In germline, CDR1 is SGHRS, CDR2 YFSETQ. Clones were sequenced by immunoSEQ multiplex PCR, and TCRdb holds only the in-frame ones, with some missing. The sample consists of about 40,000 clones, roughly 85% of them appearing once. Indicated treatment: randomized to nivolumab then ipilimumab (arm A) or the reverse (arm B). PBMC sorting kept live CD3+CD8+ cells without CD19 or CD56.

The material was CD8+ T cells sorted from blood (inferred from file names), obtained from a patient given nivolumab and ipilimumab in sequence. V is TRBV5-1 and J is TRBJ2-6; 7 nucleotides line up with TRBD1. The receptor comes from a human donor with melanoma. The CDR3 nucleotides are TGCGCCAGCAGCTTGCTAGGGGGCCGGATTACTGGGGCCAACGTCCTGACTTTC. Amino acid sequence: CASSLLGGRITGANVLTF.